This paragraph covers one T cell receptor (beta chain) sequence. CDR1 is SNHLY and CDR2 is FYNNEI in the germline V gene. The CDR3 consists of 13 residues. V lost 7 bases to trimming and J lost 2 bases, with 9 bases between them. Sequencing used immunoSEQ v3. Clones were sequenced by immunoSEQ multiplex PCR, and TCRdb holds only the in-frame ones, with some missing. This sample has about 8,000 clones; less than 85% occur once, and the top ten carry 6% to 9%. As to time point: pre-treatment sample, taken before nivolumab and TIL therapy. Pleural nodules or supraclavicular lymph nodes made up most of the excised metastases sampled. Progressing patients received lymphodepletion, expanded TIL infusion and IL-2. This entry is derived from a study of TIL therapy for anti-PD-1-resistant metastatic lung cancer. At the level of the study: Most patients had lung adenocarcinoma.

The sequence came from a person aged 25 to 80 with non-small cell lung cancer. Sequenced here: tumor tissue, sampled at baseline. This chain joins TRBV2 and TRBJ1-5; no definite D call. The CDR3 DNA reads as TGTGCCAGCACCCGGGCGGGCAATCAGCCCCAGCATTTT. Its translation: CASTRAGNQPQHF.